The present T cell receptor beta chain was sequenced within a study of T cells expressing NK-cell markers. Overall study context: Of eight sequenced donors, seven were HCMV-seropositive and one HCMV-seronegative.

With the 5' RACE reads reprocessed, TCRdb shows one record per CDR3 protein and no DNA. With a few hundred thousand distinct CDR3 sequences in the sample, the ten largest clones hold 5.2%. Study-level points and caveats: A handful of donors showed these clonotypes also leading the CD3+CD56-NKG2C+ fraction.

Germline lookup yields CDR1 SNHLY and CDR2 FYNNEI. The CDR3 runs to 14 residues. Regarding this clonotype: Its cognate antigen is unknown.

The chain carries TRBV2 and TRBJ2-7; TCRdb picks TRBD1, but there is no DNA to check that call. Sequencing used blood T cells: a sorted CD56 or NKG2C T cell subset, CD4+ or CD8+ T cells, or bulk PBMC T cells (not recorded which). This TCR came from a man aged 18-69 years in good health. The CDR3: CATPKGQGVDEQYF.